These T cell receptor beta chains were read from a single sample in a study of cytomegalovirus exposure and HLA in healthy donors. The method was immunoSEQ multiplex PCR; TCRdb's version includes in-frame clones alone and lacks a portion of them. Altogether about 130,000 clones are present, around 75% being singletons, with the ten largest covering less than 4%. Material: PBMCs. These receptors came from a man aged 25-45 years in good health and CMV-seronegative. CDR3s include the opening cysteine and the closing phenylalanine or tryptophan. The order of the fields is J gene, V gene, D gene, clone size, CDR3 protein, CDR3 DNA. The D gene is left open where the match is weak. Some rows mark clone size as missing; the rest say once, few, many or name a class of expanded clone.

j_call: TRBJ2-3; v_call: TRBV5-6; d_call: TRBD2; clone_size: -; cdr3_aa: CASSALAGESTDTQYF; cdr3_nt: TGTGCCAGCAGCGCACTAGCGGGAGAAAGCACAGATACGCAGTATTTT
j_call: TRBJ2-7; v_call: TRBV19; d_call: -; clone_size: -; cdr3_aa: CASSPMDKDYEQYF; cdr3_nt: TGTGCCAGTAGTCCAATGGACAAAGACTACGAGCAGTACTTC
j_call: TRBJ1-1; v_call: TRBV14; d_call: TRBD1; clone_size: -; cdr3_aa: CASRRSRGLRTEAFF; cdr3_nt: TGTGCCAGTAGACGGTCCAGGGGGCTTCGAACTGAAGCTTTCTTT
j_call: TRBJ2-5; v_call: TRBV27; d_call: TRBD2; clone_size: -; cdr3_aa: CASSSRLAGGIETQYF; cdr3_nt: TGTGCCAGCAGTTCGAGACTAGCGGGAGGGATAGAGACCCAGTACTTC
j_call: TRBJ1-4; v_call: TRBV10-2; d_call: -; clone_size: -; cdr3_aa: CASCLAGAEKLFF; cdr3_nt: TGCGCCAGCTGTTTGGCAGGGGCCGAAAAACTGTTTTTT
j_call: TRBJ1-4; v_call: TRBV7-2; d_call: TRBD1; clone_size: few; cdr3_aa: CASRPSTGALLTNEKLFF; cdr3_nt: TGTGCCAGCAGGCCCTCGACAGGGGCTCTCCTCACTAATGAAAAACTGTTTTTT
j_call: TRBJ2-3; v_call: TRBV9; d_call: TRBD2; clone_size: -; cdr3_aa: CASSVTSGSTDTQYF; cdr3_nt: TGTGCCAGCAGCGTGACTAGCGGGAGCACAGATACGCAGTATTTT
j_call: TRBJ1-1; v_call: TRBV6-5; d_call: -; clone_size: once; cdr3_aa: CASSYSGTGHTEAFF; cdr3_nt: TGTGCCAGCAGTTACTCGGGTACAGGGCACACTGAAGCTTTCTTT
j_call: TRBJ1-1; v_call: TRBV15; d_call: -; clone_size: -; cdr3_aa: CATSRDPFRLNTEAFF; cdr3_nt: TGTGCCACCAGCAGAGATCCCTTTCGGTTGAACACTGAAGCTTTCTTT
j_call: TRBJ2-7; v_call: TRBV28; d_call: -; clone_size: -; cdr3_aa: CASSLGVLRYYEQYF; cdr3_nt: TGTGCCAGCAGCCTCGGGGTTCTCAGGTATTACGAGCAGTACTTC
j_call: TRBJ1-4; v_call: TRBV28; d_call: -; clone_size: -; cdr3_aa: CASRLEYGLNEKLFF; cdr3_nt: TGTGCCAGCCGTCTGGAATACGGACTTAATGAAAAACTGTTTTTT
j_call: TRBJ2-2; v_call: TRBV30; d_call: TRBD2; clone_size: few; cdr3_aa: CAWSWGGADTGELFF; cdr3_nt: TGTGCCTGGAGTTGGGGGGGAGCCGACACCGGGGAGCTGTTTTTT
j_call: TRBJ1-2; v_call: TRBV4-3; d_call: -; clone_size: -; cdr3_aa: CASSQDLAALYYGYTF; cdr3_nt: TGCGCCAGCAGCCAAGACCTCGCGGCTTTATACTATGGCTACACCTTC
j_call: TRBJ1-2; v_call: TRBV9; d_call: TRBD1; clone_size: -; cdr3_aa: CASSVDRGSGYTF; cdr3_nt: TGTGCCAGCAGCGTAGACAGGGGTAGCGGCTACACCTTC
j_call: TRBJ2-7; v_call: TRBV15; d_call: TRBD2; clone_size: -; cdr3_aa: CATSGGTSGSYEQYF; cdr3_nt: TGTGCCACCAGCGGTGGGACTAGCGGGAGTTACGAGCAGTACTTC
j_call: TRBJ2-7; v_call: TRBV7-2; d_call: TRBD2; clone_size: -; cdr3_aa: CASSFTSGGKNEQYF; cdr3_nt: TGTGCCAGCAGCTTTACTAGCGGGGGGAAAAACGAGCAGTACTTC
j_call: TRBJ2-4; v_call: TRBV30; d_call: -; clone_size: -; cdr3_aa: CAWSVPGIIQYF; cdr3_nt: TGTGCCTGGAGTGTACCGGGGATCATTCAGTACTTC
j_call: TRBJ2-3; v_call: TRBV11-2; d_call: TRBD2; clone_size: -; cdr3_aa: CASSTVAGGSTDTQYF; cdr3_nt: TGTGCCAGCAGCACAGTAGCGGGGGGCAGCACAGATACGCAGTATTTT
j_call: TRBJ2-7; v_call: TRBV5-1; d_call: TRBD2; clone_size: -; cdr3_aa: CASTEQLAGAYEQYF; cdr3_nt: TGCGCCAGCACCGAGCAACTAGCGGGAGCCTACGAGCAGTACTTC
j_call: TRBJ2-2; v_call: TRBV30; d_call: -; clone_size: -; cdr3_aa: CAWIPWAGPRDRAGELFF; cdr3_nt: TGTGCCTGGATCCCCTGGGCGGGGCCGCGGGACCGTGCCGGGGAGCTGTTTTTT
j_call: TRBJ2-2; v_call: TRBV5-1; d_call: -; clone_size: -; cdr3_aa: CASSAGFGTGELFF; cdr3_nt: TGCGCCAGCAGCGCAGGGTTCGGCACCGGGGAGCTGTTTTTT
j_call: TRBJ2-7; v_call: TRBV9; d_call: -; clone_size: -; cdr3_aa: CASSGKVGDLYEQYF; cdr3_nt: TGTGCCAGCAGCGGAAAAGTCGGGGATCTCTATGAGCAGTACTTC
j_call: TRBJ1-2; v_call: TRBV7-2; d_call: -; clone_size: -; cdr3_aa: CASSLLGQEFYGYTF; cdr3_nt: TGTGCCAGCAGCTTACTTGGACAAGAATTCTATGGCTACACCTTC
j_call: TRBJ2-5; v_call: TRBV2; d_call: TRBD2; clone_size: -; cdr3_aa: CASSAYSTSGFLGGTQYF; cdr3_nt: TGTGCCAGCAGTGCCTACTCGACTAGCGGGTTCCTAGGGGGGACCCAGTACTTC
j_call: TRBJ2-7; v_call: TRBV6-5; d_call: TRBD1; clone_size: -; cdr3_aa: CASRSRGRGYYEQYF; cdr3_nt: TGTGCCAGCAGGAGCAGGGGGCGAGGCTACTACGAGCAGTACTTC
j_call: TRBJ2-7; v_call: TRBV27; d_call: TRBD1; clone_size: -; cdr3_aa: CASSSSRDRGYEQYF; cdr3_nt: TGTGCCAGCAGTTCGTCCCGGGACAGGGGGTACGAGCAGTACTTC
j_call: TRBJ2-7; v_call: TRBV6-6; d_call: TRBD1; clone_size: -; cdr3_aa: CASSAPGQGTYEQYF; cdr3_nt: TGTGCCAGCAGTGCACCGGGACAGGGAACCTACGAGCAGTACTTC
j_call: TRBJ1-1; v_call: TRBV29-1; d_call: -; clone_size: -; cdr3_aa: CSGNSPGSRGTEAFF; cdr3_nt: TGCAGCGGGAACTCACCGGGGTCACGAGGGACTGAAGCTTTCTTT
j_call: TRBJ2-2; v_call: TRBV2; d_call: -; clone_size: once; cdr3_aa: CASSEVRDTGELFF; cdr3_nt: TGTGCCAGCAGTGAGGTCCGGGACACCGGGGAGCTGTTTTTT
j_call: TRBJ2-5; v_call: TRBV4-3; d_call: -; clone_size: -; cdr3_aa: CASSQDMDRKETQYF; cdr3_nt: TGCGCCAGCAGCCAAGATATGGACAGAAAAGAGACCCAGTACTTC
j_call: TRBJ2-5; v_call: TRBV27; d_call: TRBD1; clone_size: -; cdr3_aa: CASSLVGSGGIETQYF; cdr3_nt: TGTGCCAGCAGTCTGGTGGGGTCAGGGGGCATAGAGACCCAGTACTTC
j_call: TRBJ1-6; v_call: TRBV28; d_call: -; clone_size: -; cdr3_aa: CASSFLGGPTYSPLHF; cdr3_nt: TGTGCCAGCAGTTTTCTTGGCGGCCCTACGTATTCACCCCTCCACTTT
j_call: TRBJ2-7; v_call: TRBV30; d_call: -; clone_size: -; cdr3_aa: CAWRVTTDEQYF; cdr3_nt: TGTGCCTGGAGGGTCACTACGGACGAGCAGTACTTC
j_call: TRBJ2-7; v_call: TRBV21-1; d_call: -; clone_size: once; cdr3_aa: CASSKASYEQYF; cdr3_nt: TGTGCCAGCAGCAAAGCGAGTTACGAGCAGTACTTC
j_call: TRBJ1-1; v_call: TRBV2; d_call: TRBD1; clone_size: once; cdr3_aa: CASLRDREHEAFF; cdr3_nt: TGTGCCAGCCTCCGGGACAGGGAACATGAAGCTTTCTTT